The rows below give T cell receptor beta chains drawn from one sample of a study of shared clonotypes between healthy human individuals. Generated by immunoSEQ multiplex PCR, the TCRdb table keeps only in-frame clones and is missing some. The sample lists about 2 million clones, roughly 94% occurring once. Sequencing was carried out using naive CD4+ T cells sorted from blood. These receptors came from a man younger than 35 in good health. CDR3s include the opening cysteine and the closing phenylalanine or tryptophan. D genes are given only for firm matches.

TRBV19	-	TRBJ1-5	CASSMGGHYQPQHF	TGTGCCAGTAGTATGGGTGGCCATTATCAGCCCCAGCATTTT
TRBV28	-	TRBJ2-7	CASSFFPHEQYF	TGTGCCAGCAGTTTTTTCCCGCACGAGCAGTACTTC
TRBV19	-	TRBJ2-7	CASSSIGLPSYEQYF	TGTGCCAGTAGCTCGATCGGGTTGCCCTCCTACGAGCAGTACTTC
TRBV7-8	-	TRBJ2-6	CASSLVGRTSGANVLTF	TGTGCCAGCAGCTTAGTAGGACGGACCTCTGGGGCCAACGTCCTGACTTTC
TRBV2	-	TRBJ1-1	CASRENTEAFF	TGTGCCAGCAGGGAAAACACTGAAGCTTTCTTT
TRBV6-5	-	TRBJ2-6	CASSKQGSGANVLTF	TGTGCCAGCAGTAAACAGGGATCTGGGGCCAACGTCCTGACTTTC
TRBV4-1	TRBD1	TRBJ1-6	CASRPTGGYSPLHF	TGCGCCAGCAGACCCACAGGGGGCTATTCACCCCTCCACTTT
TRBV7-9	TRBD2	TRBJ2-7	CASSLEGLAKDEQYF	TGTGCCAGCAGCTTAGAGGGACTAGCGAAGGACGAGCAGTACTTC
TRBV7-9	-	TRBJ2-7	CASSLALTDSLGQYF	TGTGCCAGCAGCTTAGCTTTGACGGACTCGCTCGGGCAGTACTTC
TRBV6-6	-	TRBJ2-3	CASSYGPGSDTQYF	TGTGCCAGCAGTTACGGCCCGGGGTCAGATACGCAGTATTTT
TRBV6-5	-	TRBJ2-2	CASSYQPGELFF	TGTGCCAGCAGCTACCAACCCGGGGAGCTGTTTTTT
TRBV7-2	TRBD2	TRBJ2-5	CASSDGLAGGPETQYF	TGTGCCAGCAGCGACGGACTAGCGGGAGGTCCAGAGACCCAGTACTTC
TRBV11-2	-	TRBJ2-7	CASSPPGSYEQYF	TGTGCCAGCAGCCCCCCGGGATCCTACGAGCAGTACTTC
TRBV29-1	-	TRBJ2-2	CSVVSRANTGELFF	TGCAGCGTTGTATCCAGGGCGAACACCGGGGAGCTGTTTTTT
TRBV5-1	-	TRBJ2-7	CASSLGRDYEQYF	TGCGCCAGCAGCTTAGGAAGGGACTACGAGCAGTACTTC
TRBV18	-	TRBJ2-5	CASSPPAGAQETQYF	TGTGCCAGCTCACCCCCCGCGGGGGCACAAGAGACCCAGTACTTC
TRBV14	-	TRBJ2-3	CASSPDGPDTQYF	TGTGCCAGCAGCCCGGACGGGCCAGATACGCAGTATTTT
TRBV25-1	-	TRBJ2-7	CASSERPGTGSSYEQYF	TGTGCCAGCAGTGAACGGCCCGGGACTGGAAGCTCCTACGAGCAGTACTTC